These 25 T cell receptor beta chains came from one sample sequenced in a study of blood T cell repertoires in COVID-19 (dated by TCRdb to between 2020 and 2021). Libraries were prepared through the immunoSEQ multiplex PCR assay. In its TCRdb copy, this immuneACCESS table keeps in-frame sequences only and misses some clones. Where compared with another copy, unresolved V genes explain less than half of these, and the others have no known cause. The sample yields a few hundred thousand clones; around nine tenths were counted once. The top ten clones comprise more than 6.5% of the sample. Sequencing input: peripheral blood. The receptor set was obtained from a woman aged 70 to 79 with active or convalescent COVID-19.

For the CDR3, the DNA is TGTGCCAGTAATACCCTAAGGACAGGGGGGCAGCCCCAGCATTTT. The encoded protein is CASNTLRTGGQPQHF. The chain carries TRBV19 and TRBJ1-5; 10 bases match TRBD1. J was trimmed by 7 bases and V by 7 bases; bases with no gene match: 10. The CDR3 has 15 residues. Per germline, CDR1 LNHDA and CDR2 SQIVND (reference sequence). Supplemented by reference TRBV19 and TRBJ1-5, the full variable domain reads DGGITQSPKYLFRKEGQNVTLSCEQNLNHDAMYWYRQDPGQGLRLIYYSQIVNDFQKGDIAEGYSVSREKKESFPLTVTSAQKNPTAFYLCASNTLRTGGQPQHFGDGTRLSIL.

The genes are TRBV6-5 and TRBJ1-2; possibly TRBD1 for D (5 bases). Trimming removed 6 bases from V and 6 bases from J, with 17 bases in between. The CDR3 contains 14 residues. Germline V gene sequence: CDR1 MNHEY, CDR2 SVGAGI. The chain's CDR3 is CASRARGIWDGYTF. The CDR3 DNA reads TGTGCCAGCAGGGCACGGGGGATTTGGGATGGCTACACCTTC.

V usage is TRBV6-6 and J usage is TRBJ1-2, with a weak D call TRBD1 (6 bases). Trimming removed 5 bases from V and 0 bases from J, with 19 bases in between. There are 17 residues in the CDR3. The germline V gene encodes CDR1 MNHNY and CDR2 SVGAGI (reference sequence). The CDR3 DNA follows: TGTGCCAGCAGTCCTTACCGGACACAGGGAGCTAACTATGGCTACACCTTC. Protein product: CASSPYRTQGANYGYTF.

This clone was counted once. The rearrangement links TRBV5-5 to TRBJ2-2; the D is unclear. The CDR3 contains 16 residues. The germline CDR1 and CDR2 sequences are SGHKS and YYEKEE (reference sequence). Trimming took off 7 bases at V and 0 bases at J, with 16 bases between the two ends. The CDR3 is CASPSLVRANTGELFF. In DNA form, the CDR3 reads TGTGCCAGCCCGTCCCTAGTCAGAGCGAACACCGGGGAGCTGTTTTTT. Variable domain in full (rest from reference TRBV5-5 and TRBJ2-2): DAGVTQSPTHLIKTRGQQVTLRCSPISGHKSVSWYQQVLGQGPQFIFQYYEKEERGRGNFPDRFSARQFPNYSSELNVNALLLGDSALYLCASPSLVRANTGELFFGEGSRLTVL.

The CDR3 DNA is TGTGCCAGCAGCTTAGCGTCAGGACAGGGATCGAGTGGCTACACCTTC. As protein: CASSLASGQGSSGYTF. The chain uses TRBV7-9 and TRBJ1-2, with TRBD1 matching over 8 bases. Losses at the gene ends were 0 bases for V and 7 bases for J; bases not matched to a gene: 10. CDR1 SEHNR and CDR2 FQNEAQ come from the germline V gene (reference sequence). The CDR3 sequence is 16 residues long.

This chain connects TRBV7-9 to TRBJ2-7; weak D call: TRBD1 (5 bases). Germline loops: CDR1 SEHNR, CDR2 FQNEAQ (reference sequence). Trimming left V 5 bases short and J 0 bases short, with 14 bases between. The CDR3 loop spans 15 amino acids. CDR3 DNA: TGTGCCAGCAGCCCTGGGGCAGTACCCTCCTACGAGCAGTACTTC. This encodes CASSPGAVPSYEQYF.

This clone has a handful of counts. Other DNA variants within this sample encode the same CDR3. The chain combines TRBV5-4 with TRBJ2-7, with D perhaps TRBD1 (5 bases). Looked up from germline, CDR1 is SGHNT and CDR2 is YYREEE (reference sequence). The CDR3 contains 13 residues. V shed 1 base and J shed 2 bases, with 7 bases lying between them. CDR3: CASSLQGTYEQYF. The DNA of the CDR3 is TGTGCCAGCAGCTTGCAGGGAACCTACGAGCAGTACTTC.

V is TRBV6-5 and J is TRBJ1-2, with D tentatively TRBD1 (5 bases). The CDR3 totals 14 residues. V was pared by 6 bases and J by 1 base, with 12 bases between. The germline V gene has CDR1 MNHEY and CDR2 SVGAGI. The CDR3 here is CASRARGGNYGYTF. CDR3 coding DNA: TGTGCCAGCAGGGCCCGGGGGGGTAACTATGGCTACACCTTC.

This chain joins TRBV29-1 and TRBJ1-1, with 8 bases lining up with TRBD1. Germline loops: CDR1 SQVTM, CDR2 ANQGSEA. V trimming: 5 bases; J trimming: 1 base; junction bases outside the gene matches: 3. This CDR3 region has 13 residues. CDR3 nucleotides: TGCAGCGTTCCGGGACAGGCGAACACTGAAGCTTTCTTT. Protein product: CSVPGQANTEAFF.

The chain recombines TRBV3-1 (or the pseudogene TRBV3-2) with TRBJ1-2, with D possibly being TRBD1 (6 bases). Trimming stripped 0 bases from V and 7 bases from J, with 9 bases between. Germline CDR1 reads LGHDT; CDR2 reads YNNKEL (reference sequence). The CDR3 loop spans 13 amino acids. CDR3 sequence (DNA): TGTGCCAGCAGCCAAGAAGGGGGGGGTGGCTACACCTTC. This sequence encodes CASSQEGGGGYTF.

The J gene is TRBJ2-7, the V gene TRBV29-1; a weak D match, TRBD1 (5 bases). The germline V gene encodes CDR1 SQVTM and CDR2 ANQGSEA. Deletions cut 4 bases from V and 2 bases from J, with 9 bases between. This CDR3 comprises 12 residues. In DNA form, the CDR3 reads TGCAGCGTTGGGAAGGGGACCTACGAGCAGTACTTC. As protein: CSVGKGTYEQYF.

This sequence joins TRBV14 and TRBJ2-7, with D possibly TRBD2 on 5 matching bases. Germline V gene sequence: CDR1 SGHDN, CDR2 FVKESK. Trimming pared 3 bases from V and 0 bases from J, leaving 18 bases between. The CDR3 totals 17 residues. The CDR3 region is CASSQLQFGTSSYEQYF. CDR3 sequence (DNA): TGTGCCAGCAGCCAGTTACAGTTCGGAACTAGCTCCTACGAGCAGTACTTC.

V and J are TRBV7-9 and TRBJ2-3; 12 bases fit TRBD2. The V gene end was trimmed by 2 bases and the J gene end by 1 base; junction bases not matched to a gene: 4. The CDR3 is made up of 17 amino acids. The germline V gene has CDR1 SEHNR and CDR2 FQNEAQ (reference sequence). This CDR3 reads CASSLSTSGGGTDTQYF. Here the CDR3 DNA reads TGTGCCAGCAGCTTATCGACTAGCGGGGGAGGCACAGATACGCAGTATTTT.

This rearrangement joins TRBV27 to TRBJ1-4; a weak D match, TRBD1 (6 bases). V dropped 2 bases and J dropped 8 bases, with 9 bases sitting between them. Per the germline V gene, CDR1 is MNHEY and CDR2 is SMNVEV (reference sequence). This CDR3 has 13 residues. In DNA, the CDR3 is TGTGCCAGCAGTTTACAGGGGTGGGAAAAACTGTTTTTT. Protein: CASSLQGWEKLFF.

The chain employs TRBV7-8 and TRBJ1-5; D perhaps matches TRBD1 (5 bases). The CDR3 consists of 13 residues. V was clipped by 5 bases and J by 4 bases, with 9 bases between them. Germline V CDR1 and CDR2: SGHVS, FQNEAQ. CDR3 loop: CASSKGQNQPQHF. Here the CDR3 DNA reads TGTGCCAGCAGCAAAGGACAAAATCAGCCCCAGCATTTT.

V usage is TRBV19 and J usage is TRBJ2-7; TRBD2 aligns across 9 bases. This CDR3 contains 16 residues. With V trimmed by 10 bases and J by 0 bases, 13 bases remained unmatched. In germline, CDR1 is LNHDA, CDR2 SQIVND (reference sequence). CDR3 protein: CATSGWASGVSYEQYF. The CDR3 DNA is TGTGCCACCTCCGGCTGGGCTAGCGGGGTCTCCTACGAGCAGTACTTC.

This clone was seen a handful of times. This chain connects TRBV6-5 to TRBJ2-7, with D tentatively TRBD2 (6 bases). The germline gives CDR1 MNHEY, CDR2 SVGAGI. The CDR3 runs to 14 residues. Trimming shortened V by 5 bases and J by 5 bases, and 16 bases separated the two germline ends. CDR3 in DNA: TGTGCCAGCAGTCGGACACGGGAGCCCCACGAGCAGTACTTC. Residues: CASSRTREPHEQYF.

The chain carries TRBV27 and TRBJ2-2, with D maybe TRBD2 (6 bases). In germline, CDR1 is MNHEY, CDR2 SMNVEV (reference sequence). This CDR3 has 15 amino acids. V was pared by 5 bases and J by 4 bases, with 14 bases between. This chain's CDR3 is CASSPRVAATGELFF. Here the CDR3 DNA reads TGTGCCAGCAGTCCCCGGGTAGCGGCCACCGGGGAGCTGTTTTTT.

The rearrangement links TRBV28 to TRBJ1-3; TRBD1 aligns across 8 bases. CDR3 length equals 14 residues. V was pared by 7 bases and J by 7 bases, with 9 bases of the junction left unmatched. The germline gives CDR1 MDHEN, CDR2 SYDVKM. The CDR3, as DNA: TGTGCCAGCATTTTTCGGACAGGGACGAACACCATATATTTT. Residues: CASIFRTGTNTIYF.

The J gene is TRBJ2-7, the V gene TRBV6-2 or TRBV6-3; D is tentatively TRBD1 or TRBD2 (5 bases each). This CDR3 has 13 residues. Germline values: CDR1 MNHEY, CDR2 SVGEGT. V lost 6 bases and J lost 3, with 12 bases in between. The DNA for the CDR3 is TGTGCCAGCAGCCGGGAAGGGGTCTACGAGCAGTACTTC. Translating it yields CASSREGVYEQYF.

The rearrangement joins TRBV6-5 to TRBJ1-1; D may be TRBD1 (5 bases). Deletions cut 2 bases from V and 1 base from J, with 8 bases between. The CDR3 sequence is 14 residues long. In germline, CDR1 is MNHEY, CDR2 SVGAGI. As DNA, the CDR3 is TGTGCCAGCAGTTACGGGGCGCGGAACACTGAAGCTTTCTTT. Residues: CASSYGARNTEAFF.

J is TRBJ1-2 and V is TRBV7-8, with unresolved D. The ends were cut back, 5 bases at V and 8 bases at J, with 15 bases in the middle. The CDR3 sequence is 13 residues long. Germline V gene sequence: CDR1 SGHVS, CDR2 FQNEAQ. CDR3 loop: CASSGREVRGYTF. The CDR3 DNA follows: TGTGCCAGCAGCGGGAGGGAGGTGCGGGGCTACACCTTC.

The rearrangement joins TRBV10-1 to TRBJ2-1; D is possibly TRBD2 (7 bases). In germline, CDR1 is WNHNN, CDR2 SYGVQD (reference sequence). The CDR3 spans 13 residues. V lost 5 bases to trimming and J lost 10 bases, with 15 bases between them. CDR3 residues: CASSLRGGDEQFF. DNA of the CDR3: TGCGCCAGCAGTCTCAGGGGAGGGGACGAGCAGTTCTTC.

The CDR3 DNA reads as TGTGCCAGCGGACAGGCCTGGGACTCTGGAAACACCATATATTTT. Its protein product is CASGQAWDSGNTIYF. The chain has TRBV6-5 and TRBJ1-3; 7 bases align to TRBD1. Germline trimming cut 8 bases from V and 0 bases from J; bases unmatched to any gene: 7. The CDR3 consists of 15 residues. Germline V lookup: CDR1 MNHEY, CDR2 SVGAGI.

The chain employs TRBV6-2 or TRBV6-3 and TRBJ1-1; 8 nucleotides align to TRBD1. Germline values: CDR1 MNHEY, CDR2 SVGEGT. The CDR3 runs 12 residues. V shed 6 bases and J 6 bases; nucleotides not matched to a gene: 3. The CDR3 loop is CASSRTGPEAFF. The DNA of the CDR3 is TGTGCCAGCAGCCGGACAGGGCCTGAAGCTTTCTTT.